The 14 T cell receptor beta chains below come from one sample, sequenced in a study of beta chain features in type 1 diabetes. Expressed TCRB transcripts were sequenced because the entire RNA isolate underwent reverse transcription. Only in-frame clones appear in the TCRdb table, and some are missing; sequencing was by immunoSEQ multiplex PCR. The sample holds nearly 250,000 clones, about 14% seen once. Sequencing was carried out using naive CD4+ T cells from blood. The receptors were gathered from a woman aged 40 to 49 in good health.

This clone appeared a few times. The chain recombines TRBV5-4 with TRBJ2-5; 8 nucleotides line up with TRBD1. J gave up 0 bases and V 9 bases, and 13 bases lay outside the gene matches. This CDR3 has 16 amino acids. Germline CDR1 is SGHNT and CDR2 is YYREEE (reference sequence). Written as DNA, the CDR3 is TGTGCCACCTCAGGGGGCCGGGATGGTCACCAAGAGACCCAGTACTTC. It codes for CATSGGRDGHQETQYF.

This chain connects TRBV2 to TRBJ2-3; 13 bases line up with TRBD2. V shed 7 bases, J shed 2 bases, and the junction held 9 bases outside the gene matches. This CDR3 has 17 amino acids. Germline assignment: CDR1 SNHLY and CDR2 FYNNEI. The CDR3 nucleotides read TGTGCCAGCACCGATATCGGGACTAGCGGGAACACAGATACGCAGTATTTT. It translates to CASTDIGTSGNTDTQYF.

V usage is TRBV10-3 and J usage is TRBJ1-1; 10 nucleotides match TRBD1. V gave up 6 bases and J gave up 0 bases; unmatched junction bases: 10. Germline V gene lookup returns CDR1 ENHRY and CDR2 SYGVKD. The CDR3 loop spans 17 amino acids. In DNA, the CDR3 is TGTGCCATCAGCCCGGGACAGGGGAGGGGAGTGAACACTGAAGCTTTCTTT. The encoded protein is CAISPGQGRGVNTEAFF.

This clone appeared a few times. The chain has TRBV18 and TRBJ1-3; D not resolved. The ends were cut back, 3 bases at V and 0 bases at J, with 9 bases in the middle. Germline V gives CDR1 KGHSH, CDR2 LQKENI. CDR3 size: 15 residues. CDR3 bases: TGTGCCAGCTCACCCGGAGACCGCTCTGGAAACACCATATATTTT. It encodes CASSPGDRSGNTIYF.

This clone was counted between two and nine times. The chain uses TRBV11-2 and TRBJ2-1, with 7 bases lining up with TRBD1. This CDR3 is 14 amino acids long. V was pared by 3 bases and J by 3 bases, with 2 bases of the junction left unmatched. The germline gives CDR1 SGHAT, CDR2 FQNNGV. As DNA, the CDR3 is TGTGCCAGCAGCTTGGGACAGAGCTACAATGAGCAGTTCTTC. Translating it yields CASSLGQSYNEQFF. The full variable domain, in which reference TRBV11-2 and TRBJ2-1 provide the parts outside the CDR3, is EAGVAQSPRYKIIEKRQSVAFWCNPISGHATLYWYQQILGQGPKLLIQFQNNGVVDDSQLPKDRFSAERLKGVDSTLKIQPAKLEDSAVYLCASSLGQSYNEQFFGPGTRLTVL.

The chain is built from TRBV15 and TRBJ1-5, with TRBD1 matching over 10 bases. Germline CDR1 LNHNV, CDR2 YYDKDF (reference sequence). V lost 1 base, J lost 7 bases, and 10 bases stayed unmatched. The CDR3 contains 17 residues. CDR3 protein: CATSRGPGQGMRQPQHF. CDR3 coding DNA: TGTGCCACCAGCAGAGGTCCGGGACAGGGGATGCGCCAGCCCCAGCATTTT.

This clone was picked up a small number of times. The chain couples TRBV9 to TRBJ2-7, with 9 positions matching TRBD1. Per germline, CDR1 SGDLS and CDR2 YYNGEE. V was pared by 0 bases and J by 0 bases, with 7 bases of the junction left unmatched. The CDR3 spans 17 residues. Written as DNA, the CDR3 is TGTGCCAGCAGCGTAGGTGGGGACAGGGCCTTCTCCTACGAGCAGTACTTC. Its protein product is CASSVGGDRAFSYEQYF.

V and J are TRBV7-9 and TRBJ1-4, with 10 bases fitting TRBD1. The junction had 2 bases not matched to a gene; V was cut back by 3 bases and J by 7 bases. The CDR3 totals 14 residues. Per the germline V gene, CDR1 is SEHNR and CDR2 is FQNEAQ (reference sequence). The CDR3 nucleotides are TGTGCCAGCAGCTTTGGACAGGGGGTTGAAAAACTGTTTTTT. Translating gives CASSFGQGVEKLFF.

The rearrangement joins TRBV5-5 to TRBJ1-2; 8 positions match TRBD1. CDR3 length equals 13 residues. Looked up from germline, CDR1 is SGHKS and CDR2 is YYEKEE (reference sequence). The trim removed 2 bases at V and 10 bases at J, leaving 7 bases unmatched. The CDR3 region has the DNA TGTGCCAGCAGCTTTTGGACAGGGCGACCCTACACCTTC. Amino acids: CASSFWTGRPYTF.

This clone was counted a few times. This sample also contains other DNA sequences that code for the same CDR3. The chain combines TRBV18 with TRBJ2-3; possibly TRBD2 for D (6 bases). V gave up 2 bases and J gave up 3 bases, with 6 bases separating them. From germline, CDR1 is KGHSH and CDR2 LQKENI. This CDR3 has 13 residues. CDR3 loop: CASSPGGTDTQYF. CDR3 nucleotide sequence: TGTGCCAGCTCACCAGGGGGGACAGATACGCAGTATTTT.

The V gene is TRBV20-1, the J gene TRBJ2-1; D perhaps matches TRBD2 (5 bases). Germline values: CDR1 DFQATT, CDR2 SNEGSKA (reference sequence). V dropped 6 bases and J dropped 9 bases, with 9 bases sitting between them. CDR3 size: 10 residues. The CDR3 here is CSAVATEQFF. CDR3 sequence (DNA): TGCAGTGCAGTAGCGACTGAGCAGTTCTTC.

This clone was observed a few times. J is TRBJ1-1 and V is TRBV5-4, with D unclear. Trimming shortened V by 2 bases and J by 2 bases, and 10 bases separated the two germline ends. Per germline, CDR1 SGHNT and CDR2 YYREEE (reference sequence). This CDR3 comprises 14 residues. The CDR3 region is CASSFHSGNTEAFF. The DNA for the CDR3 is TGTGCCAGCAGCTTTCATTCAGGTAACACTGAAGCTTTCTTT.

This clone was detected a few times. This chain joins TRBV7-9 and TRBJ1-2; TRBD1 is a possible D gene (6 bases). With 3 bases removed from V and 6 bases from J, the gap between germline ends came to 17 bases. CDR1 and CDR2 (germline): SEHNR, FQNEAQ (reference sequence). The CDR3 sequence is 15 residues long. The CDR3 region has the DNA TGTGCCAGCAGCTTCTCTGGGGGCCCGTCAGATGGCTACACCTTC. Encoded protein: CASSFSGGPSDGYTF.

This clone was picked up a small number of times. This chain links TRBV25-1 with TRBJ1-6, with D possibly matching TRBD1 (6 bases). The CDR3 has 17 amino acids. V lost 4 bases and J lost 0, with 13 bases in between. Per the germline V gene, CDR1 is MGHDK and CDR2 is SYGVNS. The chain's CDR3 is CASSASGQSSYNSPLHF. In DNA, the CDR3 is TGTGCCAGCAGTGCCTCAGGACAGAGCTCCTATAATTCACCCCTCCACTTT.